Given below is one T cell receptor (beta chain) in context. This sample is drawn from a study of cytomegalovirus exposure and HLA in healthy donors. Use of 60 Vbeta and 13 Jbeta primers characterized the PCR. Data came from immunoSEQ multiplex PCR; TCRdb stores just in-frame clones and leaves some out. The table shows over 100,000 clones, with 55% to 80% occurring only once. Germline V gene data show CDR1 as MNHNS and CDR2 as SASEGT. Losses at the gene ends were 6 bases for V and 4 bases for J; bases not matched to a gene: 9. This CDR3 spans 15 amino acids. This chain uses TRBV6-1 with TRBJ2-1; 7 positions agree with TRBD1. Sequencing used PBMCs. This TCR was recovered from a human donor in good health. The CDR3: CASRLFRDRYNEQFF. CDR3 sequence (DNA): TGTGCCAGCAGACTTTTCCGGGACAGATACAATGAGCAGTTCTTC.